The clone carrying this T cell receptor beta chain has a handful of counts. TCRdb's table, derived via immunoSEQ multiplex PCR, lists solely in-frame clones and lacks some. The sample shows hundreds of thousands of clones, less than 90% of them seen only once. The data belong to a study of blood T cell repertoires in COVID-19. V was cut by 2 bases and J by 4 bases, with 11 bases left in between. The CDR3 loop spans 13 amino acids. The germline V gene has CDR1 GTSNPN and CDR2 SVGIG (reference sequence). Among Cohort 3 donors, those recovered had two negative PCRs, clearance, or symptom resolution. The V call is TRBV30, the J call TRBJ2-5; tentative D call: TRBD1 (6 bases). The sequenced sample was PBMCs or T cells enriched from blood (not recorded which). The sequence derives from a woman between 55 and 75 years old who had recovered from COVID-19. In DNA form, the CDR3 reads TGTGCCTGGAGTACAGGGACCACAGAGACCCAGTACTTC. It specifies CAWSTGTTETQYF.